Following are 16 T cell receptor beta chains from one sample sequenced in a study of T-cell reconstitution after alpha-beta-depleted transplantation in children. Preparing the TCRbeta library involved the use of unique molecular identifiers. TCRdb independently ran MiXCR on the PCR reads; one entry per CDR3 protein. The sample holds hundreds of thousands of distinct CDR3 sequences, about an eighth seen once. This sample comprised PBMCs, obtained before TCRalphabeta/CD19-depleted stem cell transplant. These TCRs come from a girl aged 2 to 9 with congenital amegakaryocytic thrombocytopenia, due to receive a stem cell transplant.

This CDR3 is CSARLSTEQFF. CDR3 nucleotides: TGCAGTGCGAGACTTAGTACTGAGCAGTTCTTC. This chain uses TRBV20-1 with TRBJ2-1; D remains unclear. V lost 6 bases to trimming and J lost 9 bases, with 12 bases between them. Germline values: CDR1 DFQATT, CDR2 SNEGSKA (reference sequence). This CDR3 has 11 amino acids.

This chain connects TRBV5-1 to TRBJ2-3; D remains ambiguous. Germline V gene lookup returns CDR1 SGHRS and CDR2 YFSETQ. The CDR3 sequence is 17 residues long. The V end was cut by 2 bases, the J end by 0 bases, with 16 bases between. The CDR3 sequence: CASSFLPRWSSTDTQYF. The CDR3 DNA reads TGCGCCAGCAGCTTCCTCCCCCGATGGTCTAGCACAGATACGCAGTATTTT.

There are a few counts of this clonotype. This chain connects TRBV12-3 or TRBV12-4 to TRBJ1-3; 7 bases align to TRBD1. The length of the CDR3 is 17 residues. V shed 7 bases, J shed 4 bases, and the junction held 16 bases outside the gene matches. The CDR3 here is CASTLPWGQGGGNTIYF. In DNA form, the CDR3 reads TGTGCCAGCACCCTCCCGTGGGGCCAGGGGGGCGGAAACACCATATATTTT.

This clonotype was picked up a small number of times. The chain recombines TRBV20-1 with TRBJ2-5, with 12 bases that match TRBD2. The V and J ends lost 3 bases and 5 bases, in that order; junction bases with no gene match: 7. CDR3 length: 15 amino acids. In germline, CDR1 is DFQATT, CDR2 SNEGSKA (reference sequence). Here the CDR3 reads CSARRLAGEMETQYF. CDR3 DNA sequence: TGCAGTGCTAGGAGACTAGCGGGAGAAATGGAGACCCAGTACTTC.

This chain uses TRBV7-6 with TRBJ2-1; 11 nucleotides agree with TRBD1. V shed 5 bases and J 8 bases; nucleotides not matched to a gene: 11. CDR3 size: 16 residues. CDR1 is SGHVS and CDR2 is FNYEAQ in the germline V gene. This chain's CDR3 is CASSDGVRDRGDEQFF. DNA for the CDR3: TGTGCCAGCAGCGACGGAGTCCGGGACAGGGGGGATGAGCAGTTCTTC. Based on the CDR3 plus reference TRBV7-6 and TRBJ2-1, the full variable domain is GAGVSQSPRYKVTKRGQDVALRCDPISGHVSLYWYRQALGQGPEFLTYFNYEAQQDKSGLPNDRFSAERPEGSISTLTIQRTEQRDSAMYRCASSDGVRDRGDEQFFGPGTRLTVL.

This clonotype was counted between two and nine times. V gene TRBV4-1 combines with J gene TRBJ1-2, with TRBD1 as a possible D gene (5 bases). Trimming pared 4 bases from V and 8 bases from J, leaving 20 bases between. The CDR3 covers 15 residues. The V gene's germline CDR1 is MGHRA and CDR2 YSYEKL. The CDR3 is CASSPGQGPQSGYTF. The CDR3 DNA reads TGCGCCAGCAGCCCCGGTCAGGGCCCACAGTCGGGCTACACCTTC.

Many counts were recorded for this clonotype. The J gene is TRBJ2-3, the V gene TRBV5-5; no definite D call. This CDR3 comprises 16 residues. The V end lost 2 bases, the J end lost 3 bases, and 16 bases lay between the germline ends. The germline CDR1 and CDR2 sequences are SGHKS and YYEKEE (reference sequence). DNA of the CDR3: TGTGCCAGCAGCTTAATTCCGGGCGAAGCAACAGATACGCAGTATTTT. Encoded protein: CASSLIPGEATDTQYF.

Many counts were recorded for this clonotype. This chain connects TRBV12-3 or TRBV12-4 to TRBJ2-2, with D uncertain. Between the trimmed V and J ends, which lost 5 bases and 4 bases, there was a span of 5 bases. There are 12 residues in the CDR3. This chain's CDR3 is CASSPPTGELFF. The CDR3 DNA sequence: TGTGCCAGCAGTCCTCCCACCGGGGAGCTGTTTTTT.

This clonotype has just a few counts. V usage is TRBV5-1 and J usage is TRBJ2-7, with TRBD1 identical over 8 bases. Trimming took 6 bases from V and 0 from J; bases not matched to a gene: 8. The CDR3 is 15 residues long. Germline V gene sequence: CDR1 SGHRS, CDR2 YFSETQ. This CDR3 reads CASKWGQESSYEQYF. DNA of the CDR3: TGCGCCAGCAAGTGGGGACAGGAGAGCTCCTACGAGCAGTACTTC.

This clonotype appeared many times. Here the CDR3 reads CASSPSDDSYEQYF. CDR3 DNA sequence: TGTGCCAGCAGTCCCTCGGACGACTCCTACGAGCAGTACTTC. The rearrangement joins TRBV12-3 or TRBV12-4 to TRBJ2-7; D is uncertain. The CDR3 runs 14 residues. Between the trimmed V and J ends, which lost 5 bases and 0 bases, there was a span of 11 bases.

The table lists this clonotype with many counts. V gene TRBV9 combines with J gene TRBJ2-7, with no clear D. From germline, CDR1 is SGDLS and CDR2 YYNGEE. V lost 4 bases and J lost 3, with 17 bases in between. This CDR3 has 15 residues. The CDR3, as DNA: TGTGCCAGCAGCCTCAGATCGGGCCCTTACTACGAGCAGTACTTC. Residues: CASSLRSGPYYEQYF. Full variable domain (missing parts from reference TRBV9 and TRBJ2-7): DSGVTQTPKHLITATGQRVTLRCSPRSGDLSVYWYQQSLDQGLQFLIQYYNGEERAKGNILERFSAQQFPDLHSELNLSSLELGDSALYFCASSLRSGPYYEQYFGPGTRLTVT.

This clonotype was picked up many times. This chain joins TRBV5-1 and TRBJ2-5; 7 bases align to TRBD2. The CDR3 runs 14 residues. The germline V gene has CDR1 SGHRS and CDR2 YFSETQ. With V trimmed by 3 bases and J by 3 bases, 5 bases remained unmatched. The CDR3 reads CASSSSGVEETQYF. In DNA, the CDR3 is TGCGCCAGCAGCTCTAGCGGAGTGGAAGAGACCCAGTACTTC.

This clonotype has only a few counts. The gene calls are TRBV12-3 or TRBV12-4 and TRBJ2-2; D not resolved. V lost 3 bases and J 6 bases, leaving 8 bases between the germline ends. There are 13 residues in the CDR3. The DNA of the CDR3 is TGTGCCAGCAGTTTGGTTTACCCCGGGGAGCTGTTTTTT. It yields the protein CASSLVYPGELFF.

This clonotype appeared a few times. The chain recombines TRBV24-1 with TRBJ2-5, with TRBD2 matching 9 bases. After removal of 4 bases from V and 2 bases from J, the junction contained 13 bases not matched to a gene. The CDR3 loop spans 18 amino acids. CDR1 and CDR2 (germline): KGHDR, SFDVKD. This CDR3 reads CATSDSGSGSYVQETQYF. CDR3 nucleotides: TGTGCCACCAGTGACTCCGGTAGCGGGAGTTACGTACAAGAGACCCAGTACTTC.

This clonotype was observed many times. This chain joins TRBV10-2 and TRBJ2-5; D is ambiguous. Trimming pared 4 bases from V and 5 bases from J, leaving 17 bases between. The CDR3 runs 15 residues. Looked up from germline, CDR1 is WSHSY and CDR2 is SAAADI. The DNA for the CDR3 is TGCGCCAGCAGTGGGACCCAAACCGAAACGGAGACCCAGTACTTC. Its protein product is CASSGTQTETETQYF.

This chain connects TRBV29-1 to TRBJ2-2; the D gene is possibly TRBD1 (6 bases). Germline V gene data show CDR1 as SQVTM and CDR2 as ANQGSEA. Trimming cost V 7 bases and J 5 bases, with 14 bases left between them. The CDR3 has 13 amino acids. Written as DNA, the CDR3 is TGCAGCGGAAGGGGGATGGAGACCGGGGAGCTGTTTTTT. It codes for CSGRGMETGELFF.